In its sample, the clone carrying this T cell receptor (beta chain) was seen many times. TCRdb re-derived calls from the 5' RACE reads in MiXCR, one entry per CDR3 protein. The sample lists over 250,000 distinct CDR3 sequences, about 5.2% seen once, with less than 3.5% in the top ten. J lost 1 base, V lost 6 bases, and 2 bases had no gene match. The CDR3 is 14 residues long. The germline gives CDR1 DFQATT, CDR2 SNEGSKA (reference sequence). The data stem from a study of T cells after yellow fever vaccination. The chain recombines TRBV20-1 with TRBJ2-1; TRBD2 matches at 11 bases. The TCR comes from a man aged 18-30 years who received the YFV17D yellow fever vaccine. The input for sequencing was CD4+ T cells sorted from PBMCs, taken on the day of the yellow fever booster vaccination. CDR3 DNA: TGCAGTGCACCTAGCGGGGGGTCCTACAATGAGCAGTTCTTC. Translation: CSAPSGGSYNEQFF.